This T cell receptor (beta chain) emerged from a study of T cells in Graves' hyperthyroidism and ophthalmopathy. V trimming: 5 bases; J trimming: 3 bases; junction bases outside the gene matches: 5. The CDR3 spans 13 residues. Germline V gene sequence: CDR1 DFQATT, CDR2 SNEGSKA (reference sequence). This clonotype was counted many times. Researchers took RNA transcripts and amplified the TCR beta CDR3 regions from them. During a first-round RT-PCR of the TCR CDR3, the HTBI primer set was used. TCRdb re-called the multiplex PCR reads with MiXCR, one entry per CDR3 protein. Of around 450,000 distinct CDR3 sequences listed, around a sixth are singletons.

This sequence was found in a woman younger than 30 with Graves' hyperthyroidism. Sequenced: blood. The chain employs TRBV20-1 and TRBJ2-7; 9 bases are a match to TRBD1. The CDR3, as DNA: TGCAGTGCTCCGGGACAGGGATACTACGAGCAGTACTTC. It specifies CSAPGQGYYEQYF.